The entry below gives a single TCR beta chain sequence along with its context. The antigen is not known. This specimen belongs to a study of cytomegalovirus exposure and HLA in healthy donors. Study details: Counted in an early data release were 85 million or so unique TCRs from HLA-typed donors.

The CDR3 spans 16 residues. Germline lookup yields CDR1 SGHVS and CDR2 FNYEAQ. V shed 3 bases and J shed 5 bases, with 16 bases lying between them. Regarding the study as a whole: Apparent HLA restriction characterized most CMV-associated TCR beta chains in a later analysis. It was in a later analysis that TCR association rates were seen to vary by HLA locus, highest for DRB1 and lowest for HLA-C. In a later analysis, specific HLA alleles were associated with 15,000 to 20,000 TCR beta sequences at a 0.05 false discovery rate.

60 Vbeta and 13 Jbeta primers were used in PCR. Some clones are missing from TCRdb's copy, which holds only in-frame ones; the method was immunoSEQ multiplex PCR. The top ten hold 1.5% to 2% of the sample, which has about 160,000 clones, around 88% seen once. Sequencing input: PBMCs. The sequence derives from a woman aged 18-29 years in good health and CMV-seronegative. The chain employs TRBV7-6 and TRBJ2-2, with TRBD2 as a possible D gene (7 bases). The CDR3 is CASSLEGGSRTGELFF. The DNA for the CDR3 is TGTGCCAGCAGCTTGGAGGGGGGGAGTAGGACCGGGGAGCTGTTTTTT.